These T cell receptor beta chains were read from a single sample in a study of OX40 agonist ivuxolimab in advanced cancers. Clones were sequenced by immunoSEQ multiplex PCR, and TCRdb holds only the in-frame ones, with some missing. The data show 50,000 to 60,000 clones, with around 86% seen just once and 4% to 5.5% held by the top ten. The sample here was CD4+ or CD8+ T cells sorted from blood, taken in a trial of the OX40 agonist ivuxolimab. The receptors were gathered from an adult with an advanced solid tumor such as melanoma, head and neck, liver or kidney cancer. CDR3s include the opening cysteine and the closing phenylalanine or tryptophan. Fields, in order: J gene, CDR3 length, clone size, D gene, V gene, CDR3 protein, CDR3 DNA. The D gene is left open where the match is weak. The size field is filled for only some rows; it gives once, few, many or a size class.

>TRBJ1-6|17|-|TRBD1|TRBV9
CASSATPDRGRNSPLHF
TGTGCCAGCAGCGCGACACCCGACAGGGGGCGGAATTCACCCCTCCACTTT
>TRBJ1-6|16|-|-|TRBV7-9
CASSKELPQHNSPLHF
TGTGCCAGCAGCAAAGAGCTGCCGCAGCATAATTCACCCCTCCACTTT
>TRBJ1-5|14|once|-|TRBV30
CAWTSGNSNQPQHF
TGTGCCTGGACCTCAGGGAATAGCAATCAGCCCCAGCATTTT
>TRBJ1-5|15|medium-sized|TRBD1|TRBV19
CASSMGGQGGQPQHF
TGTGCCAGTAGTATGGGAGGACAGGGGGGACAGCCCCAGCATTTT
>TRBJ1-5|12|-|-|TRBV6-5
CASSPRGQPQHF
TGTGCCAGCAGCCCAAGGGGTCAGCCCCAGCATTTT
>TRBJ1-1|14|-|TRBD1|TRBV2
CASRNRDRNTEAFF
TGTGCCAGCAGGAATAGGGACAGGAACACTGAAGCTTTCTTT
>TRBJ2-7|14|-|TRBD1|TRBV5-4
CASRPTGSLNEQYF
TGTGCCAGCAGACCGACAGGGTCTTTGAACGAGCAGTACTTC
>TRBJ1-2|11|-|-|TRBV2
CASTEALTVRF
TGTGCCAGCACCGAAGCGTTGACCGTTCGCTTC
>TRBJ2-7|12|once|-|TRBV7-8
CASSSPTYEQYF
TGTGCCAGCAGCTCCCCTACCTACGAGCAGTACTTC
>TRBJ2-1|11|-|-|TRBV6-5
CASRRSHEQFF
TGTGCCAGCAGGAGGAGCCATGAGCAGTTCTTC
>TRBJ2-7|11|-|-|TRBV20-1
CSARWGHEQYF
TGCAGTGCTAGATGGGGCCACGAGCAGTACTTC
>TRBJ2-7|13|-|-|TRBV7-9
CASSQGRFYEQYF
TGTGCCAGCAGCCAGGGACGGTTCTACGAGCAGTACTTC
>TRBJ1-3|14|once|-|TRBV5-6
CASSFTVGGNTIYF
TGTGCCAGCAGCTTTACGGTGGGAGGAAACACCATATATTTT
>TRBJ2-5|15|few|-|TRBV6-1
CASSDPGKAMETQYF
TGTGCCAGCAGTGATCCGGGGAAAGCGATGGAGACCCAGTACTTC
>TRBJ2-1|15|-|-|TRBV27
CASSSTLRSYNEQFF
TGTGCCAGCAGTTCCACCCTGAGGTCCTACAATGAGCAGTTCTTC
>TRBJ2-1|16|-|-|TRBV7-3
CASSLMSSGSYNEQFF
TGTGCCAGCAGCTTAATGTCGAGCGGATCCTACAATGAGCAGTTCTTC
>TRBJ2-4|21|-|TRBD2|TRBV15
CATSRASGGIAEGMAKNIQYF
TGTGCCACCAGCAGAGCCTCGGGGGGAATAGCGGAGGGCATGGCCAAAAACATTCAGTACTTC
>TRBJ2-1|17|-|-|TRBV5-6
CASGFRPLGGYDNEQFF
TGTGCCAGCGGGTTTCGCCCACTAGGCGGTTACGACAATGAGCAGTTCTTC
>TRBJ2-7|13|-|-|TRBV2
CASTPDGGYEQYF
TGTGCCAGCACCCCAGATGGGGGCTACGAGCAGTACTTC
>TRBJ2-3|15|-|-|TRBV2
CASSESGMRGDTQYF
TGTGCCAGCAGTGAAAGCGGGATGAGGGGGGATACGCAGTATTTT
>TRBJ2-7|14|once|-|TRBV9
CASSADRSSYEQYF
TGTGCCAGCAGCGCGGACAGATCCTCCTACGAGCAGTACTTC
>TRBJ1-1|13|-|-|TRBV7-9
CASSFDMNTEAFF
TGTGCCAGCAGCTTTGATATGAACACTGAAGCTTTCTTT
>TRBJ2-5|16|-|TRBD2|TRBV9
CASSVSGTSGGETQYF
TGTGCCAGCAGCGTCTCCGGGACTAGCGGGGGGGAGACCCAGTACTTC
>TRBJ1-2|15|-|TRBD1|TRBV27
CASSLVRGLWDGYTF
TGTGCCAGCAGTTTAGTCAGGGGGCTTTGGGATGGCTACACCTTC
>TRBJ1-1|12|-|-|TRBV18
CASSPFDGEAFF
TGTGCCAGCTCACCCTTCGATGGTGAAGCTTTCTTT
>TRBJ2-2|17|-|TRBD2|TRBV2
CASSEQAGGVNTGELFF
TGTGCCAGCAGTGAACAAGCGGGAGGGGTGAACACCGGGGAGCTGTTTTTT
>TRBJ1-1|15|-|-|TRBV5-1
CASSLEGPGNTEAFF
TGCGCCAGCAGCTTGGAAGGGCCGGGGAACACTGAAGCTTTCTTT
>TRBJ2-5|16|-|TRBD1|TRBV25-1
CASSEYTGTGEETQYF
TGTGCCAGCAGTGAATATACCGGGACAGGGGAAGAGACCCAGTACTTC
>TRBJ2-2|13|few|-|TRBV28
CASIVTSTGELFF
TGTGCCAGCATCGTCACCTCCACCGGGGAGCTGTTTTTT
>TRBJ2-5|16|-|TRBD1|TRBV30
CAWSKGLYRGRETQYF
TGTGCCTGGAGTAAGGGCCTTTACAGGGGGCGAGAGACCCAGTACTTC
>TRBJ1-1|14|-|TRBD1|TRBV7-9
CASSPGTVNTEAFF
TGTGCCAGCAGCCCCGGGACAGTGAACACTGAAGCTTTCTTT
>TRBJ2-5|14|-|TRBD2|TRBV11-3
CASSLAGTSGSLYF
TGTGCCAGCAGCTTAGCCGGGACTAGCGGTTCCCTGTACTTC
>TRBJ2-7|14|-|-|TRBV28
CASSFTDTPYEQYF
TGTGCCAGCAGTTTTACGGACACCCCCTACGAGCAGTACTTC
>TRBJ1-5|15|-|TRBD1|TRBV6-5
CASRPTGGVDQPQHF
TGTGCCAGCAGACCGACAGGGGGCGTCGATCAGCCCCAGCATTTT
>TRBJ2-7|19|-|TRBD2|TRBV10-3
CAIRGPGLAGGPKAYEQYF
TGTGCCATCAGAGGACCGGGACTAGCGGGAGGGCCGAAGGCCTACGAGCAGTACTTC
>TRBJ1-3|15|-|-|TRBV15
CATSRDPGAGNTIYF
TGTGCCACCAGCAGAGATCCAGGGGCTGGAAACACCATATATTTT
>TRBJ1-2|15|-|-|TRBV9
CASSVSGSTNYGYTF
TGTGCCAGCAGCGTTTCGGGTTCAACTAACTATGGCTACACCTTC
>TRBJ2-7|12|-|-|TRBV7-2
CASSPKGREQYF
TGTGCCAGCAGTCCTAAGGGGCGCGAGCAGTACTTC
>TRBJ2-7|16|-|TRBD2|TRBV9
CASSEFGLAGGYEQYF
TGTGCCAGCAGCGAGTTCGGACTAGCGGGAGGCTACGAGCAGTACTTC
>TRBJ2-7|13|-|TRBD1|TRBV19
CASSTRQGYEQYF
TGTGCCAGTAGTACACGACAGGGCTACGAGCAGTACTTC
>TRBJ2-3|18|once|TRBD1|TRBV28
CASSLQGATDGLTDTQYF
TGTGCCAGCAGTTTACAGGGGGCGACGGATGGGCTCACAGATACGCAGTATTTT